These 24 T cell receptor beta chains were sequenced from one sample in a study of cytomegalovirus exposure and HLA in healthy donors. This PCR relied on a set of 60 Vbeta primers and 13 Jbeta primers. Measured with immunoSEQ multiplex PCR; TCRdb has only the in-frame clones, and not every one. The sample records some 110,000 clones, 79% being singletons. Input material: PBMCs. The receptors shown here come from a man aged 25-40 years in good health and CMV-seropositive.

This chain links TRBV10-3 with TRBJ1-4; D remains unclear. The CDR3 has 13 amino acids. Trimming stripped 3 bases from V and 4 bases from J, with 6 bases between. CDR1 is ENHRY, CDR2 SYGVKD, per germline. In DNA form, the CDR3 reads TGTGCCATCAGTGATGTCGGTAATGAAAAACTGTTTTTT. The encoded protein is CAISDVGNEKLFF.

The chain carries TRBV4-3 and TRBJ2-6; a weak D match, TRBD1 (5 bases). The CDR3 extends over 15 amino acids. V was pared by 5 bases and J by 4 bases, with 12 bases between. The V gene's germline CDR1 is LGHNA and CDR2 YSLEER. CDR3 sequence (DNA): TGCGCCAGCAGCTACACAGGTTCCGGGGCCAACGTCCTGACTTTC. As protein: CASSYTGSGANVLTF.

The chain has TRBV28 and TRBJ1-2; 7 nucleotides match TRBD1. The CDR3 is 14 residues long. Per germline, CDR1 MDHEN and CDR2 SYDVKM. The V gene end was trimmed by 6 bases and the J gene end by 6 bases; junction bases not matched to a gene: 10. The CDR3 DNA sequence: TGTGCCAGCAGGGCGACCGGGACAGTGGATGGCTACACCTTC. As protein: CASRATGTVDGYTF.

Turning to this clone: Germline and junction disagree at one end, which may indicate a read error. The chain recombines TRBV6-5 with TRBJ2-1; 7 positions match TRBD2. This CDR3 is 15 amino acids long. Germline V gene sequence: CDR1 MNHEY, CDR2 SVGAGI. CDR3 region: CASSYLREWGLEQFF. As DNA, the CDR3 is TGTGCCAGTAGTTACTTGCGGGAGTGGGGGTTGGAGCAGTTCTTC.

The chain couples TRBV14 to TRBJ2-1; D possibly corresponds to TRBD2 (5 bases). The germline gives CDR1 SGHDN, CDR2 FVKESK. This CDR3 is 15 amino acids long. V was cut by 4 bases and J by 5 bases, with 15 bases left in between. The CDR3 loop is CASSRLGAVNNEQFF. In nucleotides, the CDR3 is TGTGCCAGCAGCCGTTTGGGAGCGGTTAACAATGAGCAGTTCTTC.

This clone appeared a few times. The chain carries TRBV7-3 and TRBJ1-2, with 7 bases that match TRBD1. V was clipped by 5 bases and J by 8 bases; unmatched bases: 11. This CDR3 contains 14 residues. Germline CDR1 reads SGHTA; CDR2 reads FQGTGA. The CDR3 loop reads CASSPSGQGGGYTF. CDR3 nucleotides: TGTGCCAGCAGCCCCTCCGGGCAGGGGGGAGGCTACACCTTC.

The CDR3 DNA reads TGTGCCAGCAGTTTTTTCGTTGGCTCAATCGGGGAGCAGTACTTC. It translates to CASSFFVGSIGEQYF. V and J are TRBV27 and TRBJ2-7; the D is unclear. Trimming shortened V by 3 bases and J by 7 bases, and 19 bases separated the two germline ends. Per the germline V gene, CDR1 is MNHEY and CDR2 is SMNVEV (reference sequence). The CDR3 covers 15 residues.

The chain carries TRBV5-4 and TRBJ2-7, with 9 bases aligning to TRBD1. Unmatched junction bases numbered 7, after V lost 4 bases and J lost 2 bases. Per the germline V gene, CDR1 is SGHNT and CDR2 is YYREEE (reference sequence). The CDR3 is 15 amino acids. The CDR3 DNA sequence: TGTGCCAGCAGCCCAAGGGGACAGGGAGCCTACGAGCAGTACTTC. Amino acids: CASSPRGQGAYEQYF.

This sequence joins TRBV7-2 and TRBJ2-5; weak D call: TRBD2 (5 bases). V shed 4 bases and J shed 3 bases, with 9 bases lying between them. This CDR3 is 13 amino acids long. Per germline, CDR1 SGHTA and CDR2 FQGNSA. CDR3 in DNA: TGTGCCAGCAGCTGGACTTACGAAGAGACCCAGTACTTC. It is translated as CASSWTYEETQYF.

The CDR3 is CASRTGKTTNEKLFF. CDR3 nucleotides: TGTGCCAGTAGGACAGGGAAAACAACTAATGAAAAACTGTTTTTT. The V call is TRBV19, the J call TRBJ1-4, with 7 bases matching TRBD1. Germline-derived CDR1 and CDR2 are LNHDA and SQIVND (reference sequence). This CDR3 has 15 amino acids. V dropped 6 bases and J dropped 0; count of bases not matched to a gene: 4.

The rearrangement links TRBV20-1 to TRBJ1-1; D is unresolved. The germline V gene encodes CDR1 DFQATT and CDR2 SNEGSKA (reference sequence). Deletions cut 5 bases from V and 9 bases from J, with 13 bases between. The CDR3 contains 11 residues. CDR3 DNA: TGCAGTGCTCGTAGTTTACCCCAAGCTTTCTTT. As protein: CSARSLPQAFF.

The chain employs TRBV29-1 and TRBJ2-7, with TRBD2 identical over 12 bases. V shed 5 bases and J 4 bases; nucleotides not matched to a gene: 6. The CDR3 covers 14 residues. The germline V gene has CDR1 SQVTM and CDR2 ANQGSEA. In DNA form, the CDR3 reads TGCAGCGTTCTTTCGACTAGCGGGAGTTACGAGCAGTACTTC. Protein product: CSVLSTSGSYEQYF.

The table lists this clone with a count of one. V is TRBV5-4 and J is TRBJ1-1, with 11 bases that match TRBD1. Per germline, CDR1 SGHNT and CDR2 YYREEE (reference sequence). The CDR3 loop spans 15 amino acids. Trimming cost V 4 bases and J 6 bases; bases outside gene matches: 8. The CDR3 sequence is CASSRRQGQGAEAFF. In DNA, the CDR3 is TGTGCCAGCAGCCGCCGTCAGGGACAGGGGGCTGAAGCTTTCTTT.

As concerns this clone: Germline is not matched at one junction end, which may reflect a read error. V usage is TRBV7-7 and J usage is TRBJ1-2; 11 bases map to TRBD1. This CDR3 spans 18 amino acids. Germline CDR1 is SSHAT and CDR2 is FNYEAQ (reference sequence). For the CDR3, the DNA is TGTGCTAGCAGCCCCAGGAAGGACAGGGGGCTGTTAAGGTATGGCTACACCTTC. It translates to CASSPRKDRGLLRYGYTF.

This chain connects TRBV5-8 to TRBJ2-1, with D unclear. The V end was cut by 7 bases, the J end by 9 bases, with 17 bases between. Germline V CDR1 and CDR2: SGHTS, YDEGEE. This CDR3 region has 13 residues. CDR3 sequence: CASQIQSLLEQFF. The CDR3 region has the DNA TGTGCCAGCCAAATCCAGTCGCTGCTTGAGCAGTTCTTC.

The gene calls are TRBV7-2 and TRBJ1-1, with D perhaps TRBD1 (5 bases). Germline V gene sequence: CDR1 SGHTA, CDR2 FQGNSA. The V end lost 2 bases, the J end lost 4 bases, and 8 bases lay between the germline ends. The CDR3 is 13 amino acids. CDR3 loop: CASSLQGGTEAFF. CDR3 DNA sequence: TGTGCCAGCAGCTTACAGGGAGGCACTGAAGCTTTCTTT.

This clone was seen a handful of times. The chain recombines TRBV4-2 with TRBJ1-2; D gene uncertain. The CDR3 runs 12 residues. Germline V gene sequence: CDR1 LGHNA, CDR2 YNFKEQ. With 6 bases removed from V and 1 base from J, the gap between germline ends came to 6 bases. CDR3 nucleotide sequence: TGTGCCAGCAGTTCGGTTAACTATGGCTACACCTTC. It translates to CASSSVNYGYTF.

The chain employs TRBV19 and TRBJ2-5; D is possibly TRBD2 (6 bases). V was shortened by 3 bases and J by 5 bases, with 25 bases between the two germline ends. Germline V gene lookup returns CDR1 LNHDA and CDR2 SQIVND (reference sequence). The CDR3 sequence is 18 residues long. Here the CDR3 DNA reads TGTGCCAGTAGTATGGGGTTAAAGAGGACTACCCCAGGGGAGACCCAGTACTTC. It yields the protein CASSMGLKRTTPGETQYF.

J is TRBJ2-5 and V is TRBV7-6, with no clear D. Germline V gene lookup returns CDR1 SGHVS and CDR2 FNYEAQ. The V end lost 1 base, the J end lost 1 base, and 4 bases lay between the germline ends. This CDR3 is 13 amino acids long. CDR3 DNA: TGTGCCAGCAGCTTAGGAGTCCAAGAGACCCAGTACTTC. It specifies CASSLGVQETQYF.

Turning to this clone: At one boundary the junction diverges from the germline segment, which might be a read error. This sequence joins TRBV9 and TRBJ2-7; tentatively, D is TRBD2 (6 bases). Germline V CDR1 and CDR2: SGDLS, YYNGEE. CDR3 length: 15 amino acids. The CDR3 DNA is TGTGCCAGCAGCCCAGGCCGGGACTTTCCAAACCCCCGGGACTTC. Translation: CASSPGRDFPNPRDF.

The chain carries TRBV9 and TRBJ1-1, with D possibly TRBD1 on 6 matching bases. This CDR3 spans 14 amino acids. V shed 2 bases and J shed 4 bases, with 12 bases lying between them. Per the germline V gene, CDR1 is SGDLS and CDR2 is YYNGEE. The CDR3 coding sequence is TGTGCCAGCAGCGTCTCAGGGGCGGGCACTGAAGCTTTCTTT. Translated, it gives CASSVSGAGTEAFF.

DNA for the CDR3: TGTGCCAGTAGGGCCCTCACTGAAGCTTTCTTT. Translating gives CASRALTEAFF. The chain employs TRBV19 and TRBJ1-1; no definite D call. CDR3 length: 11 residues. Per the germline V gene, CDR1 is LNHDA and CDR2 is SQIVND (reference sequence). With 6 bases removed from V and 4 bases from J, the gap between germline ends came to 6 bases.

This clone came up a few times. This sequence joins TRBV5-1 and TRBJ1-1; 9 bases map to TRBD1. Losses at the gene ends were 4 bases for V and 4 bases for J; bases not matched to a gene: 8. Germline V gene sequence: CDR1 SGHRS, CDR2 YFSETQ. The CDR3 is 15 amino acids. CDR3: CASSIVPGQGTEAFF. CDR3 coding DNA: TGCGCCAGCAGCATAGTTCCGGGACAGGGCACTGAAGCTTTCTTT. The full variable domain, in which reference TRBV5-1 and TRBJ1-1 provide the parts outside the CDR3, is KAGVTQTPRYLIKTRGQQVTLSCSPISGHRSVSWYQQTPGQGLQFLFEYFSETQRNKGNFPGRFSGRQFSNSRSEMNVSTLELGDSALYLCASSIVPGQGTEAFFGQGTRLTVV.

The chain has TRBV5-1 and TRBJ2-5; D may be TRBD2 (5 bases). The CDR3 extends over 14 amino acids. V gave up 0 bases and J gave up 1 base, with 7 bases separating them. Germline loops: CDR1 SGHRS, CDR2 YFSETQ. CDR3 in DNA: TGCGCCAGCAGCTTGGCGGGGAGCCAAGAGACCCAGTACTTC. This codes for CASSLAGSQETQYF.